The 13 T cell receptor beta chains listed next were all sequenced from one sample in a study of blood T cell repertoires in COVID-19. Assay: immunoSEQ multiplex PCR; the TCRdb copy retains only in-frame clones and omits some. The sample comprises fewer than 350,000 clones, 88% of which are singletons, and 9.4% rests with the top ten. What was sequenced was peripheral blood. These receptors originate from a man between 18 and 35 years old with active or convalescent COVID-19.

This chain uses TRBV18 with TRBJ2-2; no definite D call. Deletions cut 5 bases from V and 2 bases from J, with 3 bases between. Germline V CDR1 and CDR2: KGHSH, LQKENI. This CDR3 spans 12 amino acids. The CDR3: CASSTNTGELFF. The CDR3 DNA sequence: TGTGCCAGCTCAACAAACACCGGGGAGCTGTTTTTT.

The rearrangement links TRBV5-1 to TRBJ1-1, with 7 bases lining up with TRBD1. The CDR3 covers 15 residues. V gave up 2 bases and J gave up 0 bases; unmatched junction bases: 4. Germline assignment: CDR1 SGHRS and CDR2 YFSETQ. The CDR3 spells CASSFSQGMNTEAFF. In nucleotides, the CDR3 is TGCGCCAGCAGCTTTTCACAGGGGATGAACACTGAAGCTTTCTTT.

This chain connects TRBV25-1 to TRBJ2-7, with 7 bases matching TRBD1. In germline, CDR1 is MGHDK, CDR2 SYGVNS. V was pared by 2 bases and J by 2 bases, with 3 bases of the junction left unmatched. CDR3 length: 14 residues. For the CDR3, the DNA is TGTGCCAGCAGTGAAGGGACAGCTACCTACGAGCAGTACTTC. It translates to CASSEGTATYEQYF.

V gene TRBV25-1 combines with J gene TRBJ1-1; no firm D call. V gave up 6 bases and J gave up 5 bases, with 7 bases separating them. Germline-derived CDR1 and CDR2 are MGHDK and SYGVNS. This CDR3 has 11 residues. The CDR3 loop reads CASRIVTEAFF. The CDR3 DNA follows: TGTGCCAGCAGAATCGTGACTGAAGCTTTCTTT.

V gene TRBV29-1 combines with J gene TRBJ2-3, with 9 positions matching TRBD1. The ends lost 4 bases at V and 2 bases at J; junction bases unmatched: 10. This CDR3 spans 16 amino acids. The germline V gene has CDR1 SQVTM and CDR2 ANQGSEA. The CDR3 DNA reads TGCAGCGTTGTGTCGGTGACAGGGGGTTTCACAGATACGCAGTATTTT. Amino acid sequence: CSVVSVTGGFTDTQYF.

This chain uses TRBV9 with TRBJ1-5; 8 nucleotides align to TRBD1. The germline gives CDR1 SGDLS, CDR2 YYNGEE. The ends lost 4 bases at V and 5 bases at J; junction bases unmatched: 5. This CDR3 region has 14 residues. This CDR3 is CASSFGQGDQPQHF. Here the CDR3 DNA reads TGTGCCAGCAGCTTCGGACAGGGTGATCAGCCCCAGCATTTT.

J is TRBJ1-1 and V is TRBV19; D may be TRBD1 (6 bases). The CDR3 is made up of 11 amino acids. The V and J ends lost 7 bases and 11 bases respectively, with 14 bases between them. Germline CDR1 reads LNHDA; CDR2 reads SQIVND (reference sequence). CDR3 residues: CASKGGLRAFF. CDR3 bases: TGTGCCAGTAAGGGGGGGCTGAGGGCTTTCTTT.

The genes are TRBV6-5 and TRBJ1-6; 8 nucleotides agree with TRBD1. CDR1 and CDR2 from the germline V gene are MNHEY and SVGAGI. The V and J ends lost 6 bases and 6 bases, in that order; junction bases with no gene match: 4. The CDR3 is made up of 14 amino acids. This CDR3 reads CASSYRGTNSPLHF. The CDR3 DNA reads TGTGCCAGCAGCTACAGGGGGACTAATTCACCCCTCCACTTT.

This rearrangement joins TRBV6-2 or TRBV6-3 to TRBJ1-4; 9 nucleotides align to TRBD1. Germline-derived CDR1 and CDR2 are MNHEY and SVGEGT. This CDR3 comprises 15 residues. Trimming took 2 bases from V and 2 from J; bases not matched to a gene: 0. The CDR3 nucleotides are TGTGCCAGCAGTTACGGGACAGGGACTAATGAAAAACTGTTTTTT. Amino acid sequence: CASSYGTGTNEKLFF.

The rearrangement joins TRBV7-9 to TRBJ2-2; 8 bases are a match to TRBD2. J gave up 5 bases and V 1 base, and 6 bases lay outside the gene matches. There are 16 residues in the CDR3. CDR1 is SEHNR, CDR2 FQNEAQ, per germline (reference sequence). The CDR3 coding sequence is TGTGCCAGCAGCTTAGGCGGGGGGAGAAGAACCGGGGAGCTGTTTTTT. It yields the protein CASSLGGGRRTGELFF.

The chain combines TRBV19 with TRBJ2-5; D possibly corresponds to TRBD1 (6 bases). Per germline, CDR1 LNHDA and CDR2 SQIVND (reference sequence). CDR3 length: 16 amino acids. Trimming left V 1 base short and J 7 bases short, with 19 bases between. The CDR3 nucleotides are TGTGCCAGTAGTATAGCAGGTTCGGACAGACCGTGGACCCAGTACTTC. Its protein is CASSIAGSDRPWTQYF. Drawing the rest from reference TRBV19 and TRBJ2-5, the complete variable domain is DGGITQSPKYLFRKEGQNVTLSCEQNLNHDAMYWYRQDPGQGLRLIYYSQIVNDFQKGDIAEGYSVSREKKESFPLTVTSAQKNPTAFYLCASSIAGSDRPWTQYFGPGTRLLVL.

CDR3 nucleotides: TGCAGTGCTAGAGGGGCCACTGAAGCTTTCTTT. Its protein product is CSARGATEAFF. This sequence joins TRBV20-1 and TRBJ1-1, with D hard to call. The CDR3 has 11 residues. CDR1 and CDR2 (germline): DFQATT, SNEGSKA (reference sequence). Trimming removed 1 base at V and 4 bases at J, with 4 bases between.

CDR3 region: CASSLDQGTYEQYF. The CDR3 DNA sequence: TGTGCCAGCAGCTTAGATCAGGGAACCTACGAGCAGTACTTC. The chain is built from TRBV11-2 and TRBJ2-7; perhaps TRBD1 as D (5 bases). Germline values: CDR1 SGHAT, CDR2 FQNNGV. V was trimmed by 0 bases and J by 2 bases, leaving 8 bases between them. This CDR3 is built from 14 residues. The complete variable domain, with remaining parts taken from reference TRBV11-2 and TRBJ2-7, reads EAGVAQSPRYKIIEKRQSVAFWCNPISGHATLYWYQQILGQGPKLLIQFQNNGVVDDSQLPKDRFSAERLKGVDSTLKIQPAKLEDSAVYLCASSLDQGTYEQYFGPGTRLTVT.